The clone carrying this T cell receptor (beta chain) has a single count. Assay: immunoSEQ multiplex PCR; the TCRdb copy retains only in-frame clones and omits some. The sample lists about 83,000 clones; 80% to 95% were seen once. The data derive from a study of OX40 agonist ivuxolimab in advanced cancers. The CDR3 is 15 residues long. V lost 7 bases, J lost 1 base, and 8 bases stayed unmatched. Germline loops: CDR1 SQVTM, CDR2 ANQGSEA. The TCR sequence derives from an adult with an advanced solid tumor such as melanoma, head and neck, liver or kidney cancer. This chain joins TRBV29-1 and TRBJ2-3; 10 bases map to TRBD2. The sequencing used CD4+ or CD8+ T cells sorted from blood, collected in a trial of the OX40 agonist ivuxolimab. The CDR3 region has the DNA TGCAGCGCCCCGGGGAGCGGGGGGGGCACAGATACGCAGTATTTT. This translates into CSAPGSGGGTDTQYF.